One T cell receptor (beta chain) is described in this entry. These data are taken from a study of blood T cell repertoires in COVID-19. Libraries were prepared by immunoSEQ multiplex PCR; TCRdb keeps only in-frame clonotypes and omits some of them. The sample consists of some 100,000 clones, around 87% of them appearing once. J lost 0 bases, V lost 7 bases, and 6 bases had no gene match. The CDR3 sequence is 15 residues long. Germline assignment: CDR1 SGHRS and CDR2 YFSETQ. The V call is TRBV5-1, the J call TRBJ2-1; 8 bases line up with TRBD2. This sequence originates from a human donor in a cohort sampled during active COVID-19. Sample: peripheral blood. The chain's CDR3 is CASGPGLGSYNEQFF. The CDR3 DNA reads TGCGCCAGCGGACCGGGACTAGGCTCCTACAATGAGCAGTTCTTC.